This T cell receptor (beta chain) is drawn from a study of blood T cell repertoires in COVID-19. Whole-study context: The United States, Italy and Spain supplied acute and convalescent COVID-19 samples.

The authors' processing: The assay estimated nucleated cells by amplifying reference gene primers. TCRdb's table, derived via immunoSEQ multiplex PCR, lists solely in-frame clones and lacks some. V, J and clone size are those of that table, while D and trimming were read from the DNA. The table lists some 68,000 clones, roughly nine tenths of them singletons. V lost 2 bases and J 1 base, leaving 11 bases between the germline ends. Germline V gene lookup returns CDR1 KGHSH and CDR2 LQKENI. There are 15 residues in the CDR3. This chain joins TRBV18 and TRBJ1-1; no firm D call. The specimen was peripheral blood. The TCR comes from a man aged 50-59 years with acute or convalescent COVID-19. The CDR3 region has the DNA TGTGCCAGCTCACCAACAGTAGGCACGAACACTGAAGCTTTCTTT. Translation gives CASSPTVGTNTEAFF.